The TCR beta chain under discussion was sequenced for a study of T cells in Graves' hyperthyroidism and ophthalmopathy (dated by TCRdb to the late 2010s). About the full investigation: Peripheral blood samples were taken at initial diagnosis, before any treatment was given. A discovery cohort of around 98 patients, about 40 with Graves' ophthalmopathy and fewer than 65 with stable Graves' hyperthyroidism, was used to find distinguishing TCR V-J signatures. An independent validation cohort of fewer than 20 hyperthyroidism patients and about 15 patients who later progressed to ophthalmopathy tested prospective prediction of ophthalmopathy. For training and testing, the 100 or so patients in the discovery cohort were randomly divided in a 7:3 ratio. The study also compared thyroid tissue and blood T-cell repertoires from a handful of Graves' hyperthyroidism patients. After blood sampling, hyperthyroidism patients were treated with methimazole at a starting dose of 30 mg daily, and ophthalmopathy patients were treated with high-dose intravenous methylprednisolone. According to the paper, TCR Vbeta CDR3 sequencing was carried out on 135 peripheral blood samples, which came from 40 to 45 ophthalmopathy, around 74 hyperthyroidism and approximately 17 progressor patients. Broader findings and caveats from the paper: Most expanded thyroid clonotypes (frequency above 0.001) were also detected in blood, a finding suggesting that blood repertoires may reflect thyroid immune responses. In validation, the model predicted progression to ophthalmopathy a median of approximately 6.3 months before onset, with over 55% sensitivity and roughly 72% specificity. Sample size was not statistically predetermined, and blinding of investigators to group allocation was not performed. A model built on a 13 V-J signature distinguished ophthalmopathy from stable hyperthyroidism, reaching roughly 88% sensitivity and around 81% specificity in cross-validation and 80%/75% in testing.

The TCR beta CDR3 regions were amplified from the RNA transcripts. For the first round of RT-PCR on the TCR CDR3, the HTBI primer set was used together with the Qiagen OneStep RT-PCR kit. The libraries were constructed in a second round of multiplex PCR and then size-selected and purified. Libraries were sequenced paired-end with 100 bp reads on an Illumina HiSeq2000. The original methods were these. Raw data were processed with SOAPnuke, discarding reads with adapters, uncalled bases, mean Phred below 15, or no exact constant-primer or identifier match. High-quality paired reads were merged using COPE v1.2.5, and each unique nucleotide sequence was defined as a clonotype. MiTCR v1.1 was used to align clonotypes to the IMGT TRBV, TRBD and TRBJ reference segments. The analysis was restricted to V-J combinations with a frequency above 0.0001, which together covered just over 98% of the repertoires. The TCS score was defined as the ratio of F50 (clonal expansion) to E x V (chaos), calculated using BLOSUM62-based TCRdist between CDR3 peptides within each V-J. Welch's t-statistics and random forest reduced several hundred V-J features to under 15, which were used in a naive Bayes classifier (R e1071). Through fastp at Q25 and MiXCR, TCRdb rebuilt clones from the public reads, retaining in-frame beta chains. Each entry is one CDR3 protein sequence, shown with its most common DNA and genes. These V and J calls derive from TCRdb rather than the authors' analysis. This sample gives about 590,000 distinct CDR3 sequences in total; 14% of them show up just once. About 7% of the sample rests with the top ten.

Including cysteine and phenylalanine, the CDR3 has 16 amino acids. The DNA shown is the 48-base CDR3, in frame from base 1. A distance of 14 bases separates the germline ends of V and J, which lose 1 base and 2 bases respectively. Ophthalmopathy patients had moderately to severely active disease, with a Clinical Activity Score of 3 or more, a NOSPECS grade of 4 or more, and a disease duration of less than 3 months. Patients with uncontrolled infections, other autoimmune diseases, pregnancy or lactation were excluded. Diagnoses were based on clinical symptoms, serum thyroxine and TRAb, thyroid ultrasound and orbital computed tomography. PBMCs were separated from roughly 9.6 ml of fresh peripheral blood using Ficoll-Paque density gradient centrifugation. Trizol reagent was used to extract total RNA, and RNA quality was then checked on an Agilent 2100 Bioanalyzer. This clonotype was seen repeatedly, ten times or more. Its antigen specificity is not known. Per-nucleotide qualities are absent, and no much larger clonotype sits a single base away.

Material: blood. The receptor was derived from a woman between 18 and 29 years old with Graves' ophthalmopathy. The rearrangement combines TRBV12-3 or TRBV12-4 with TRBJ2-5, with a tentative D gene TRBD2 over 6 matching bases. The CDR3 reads CASSLVRDWEQETQYF. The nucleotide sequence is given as TGTGCCAGCAGTTTAGTACGGGACTGGGAGCAAGAGACCCAGTACTTC.